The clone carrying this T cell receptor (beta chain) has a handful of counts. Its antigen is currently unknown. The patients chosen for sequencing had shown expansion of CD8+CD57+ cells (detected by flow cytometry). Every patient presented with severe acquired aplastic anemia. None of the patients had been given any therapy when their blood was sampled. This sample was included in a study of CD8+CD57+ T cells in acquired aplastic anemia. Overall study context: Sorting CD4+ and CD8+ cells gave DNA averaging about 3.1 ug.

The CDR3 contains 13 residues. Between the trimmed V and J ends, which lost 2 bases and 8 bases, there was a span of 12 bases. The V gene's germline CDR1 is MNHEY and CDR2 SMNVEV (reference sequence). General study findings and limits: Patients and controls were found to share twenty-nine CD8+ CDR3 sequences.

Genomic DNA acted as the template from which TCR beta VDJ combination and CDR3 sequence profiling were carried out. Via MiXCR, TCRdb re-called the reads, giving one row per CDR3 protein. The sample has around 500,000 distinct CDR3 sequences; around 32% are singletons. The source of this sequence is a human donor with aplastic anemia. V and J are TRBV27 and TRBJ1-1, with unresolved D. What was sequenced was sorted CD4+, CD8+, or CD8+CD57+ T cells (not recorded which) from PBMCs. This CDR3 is CASSLSPGKEAFF. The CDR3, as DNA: TGTGCCAGCAGTTTAAGTCCTGGGAAAGAAGCTTTCTTT.